Presented here are 27 T cell receptor beta chains from one specimen sequenced in a study of regulatory T cells in long-lasting Graves disease (dated by TCRdb to the early 2020s). Explained via the paper, the time point label denotes: newly diagnosed GD, antithyroid drugs for less than 3 months. For both TCR sequencing and RNA sequencing, RNA was extracted from PBMCs using TRIzol. Receptor amplification or capture employed multiplex PCR. Instrument on record: Illumina HiSeq 4000. To build TCR beta libraries, CDR3 regions were amplified by Arm-PCR using iRepertoire HTBI primers. TCRdb took the public reads, trimmed them with fastp at Q25, ran MiXCR for clone calling and kept in-frame beta chains. Here each entry gathers all rows of one CDR3 protein and keeps the most common genes and DNA. This sample is represented by 500,000 or so distinct CDR3 sequences; roughly 16% of them were singletons. Clones ranked in the top ten supply more than 9% of the sample.

These records were also assigned to another study, of T cells in Graves' hyperthyroidism and ophthalmopathy.

This sample comprised peripheral blood mononuclear cells (PBMCs), obtained at new diagnosis, from a patient treated with antithyroid drugs. Source of these receptors: a man aged 40-55 years with Graves disease. Donor details come from another sample of the same person, matched by shared clones.

This clonotype was recorded at least ten times. The V gene is TRBV20-1, the J gene TRBJ2-7, with 7 positions matching TRBD2. Germline CDR1 is DFQATT and CDR2 is SNEGSKA (reference sequence). This CDR3 region has 12 residues. Trimming at V came to 8 bases and at J to 2 bases, leaving 6 bases not matched to a gene. CDR3 sequence: CSSRTRAYEQYF. Here the CDR3 DNA reads TGCAGTTCAAGGACTAGGGCCTACGAGCAGTACTTC.

This clonotype was observed at least ten times. The CDR3 DNA is TGTGCCAGCAGTTTTATTCCTAGCAGGGATGAGCAGTTCTTC. This gives the protein CASSFIPSRDEQFF. The V call is TRBV12-3 or TRBV12-4, the J call TRBJ2-1; D might be TRBD1 or TRBD2, each matching 5 bases. CDR3 length: 14 residues. The V end was cut by 3 bases, the J end by 8 bases, with 14 bases between.

This clonotype was counted at least ten times. The chain combines TRBV27 with TRBJ2-1, with D maybe TRBD1 (6 bases). The CDR3 is 15 residues long. Per the germline V gene, CDR1 is MNHEY and CDR2 is SMNVEV (reference sequence). V was clipped by 7 bases and J by 7 bases, with 20 bases between them. The chain's CDR3 is CASISTGSLLNEQFF. As DNA, the CDR3 is TGTGCCAGCATTTCGACAGGAAGTTTGTTGAATGAGCAGTTCTTC.

This clonotype was observed many times. The gene calls are TRBV9 and TRBJ2-1; the match to TRBD2 covers 9 bases. This CDR3 contains 16 residues. The V and J ends lost 0 bases and 9 bases, in that order; junction bases with no gene match: 10. In germline, CDR1 is SGDLS, CDR2 YYNGEE. CDR3 residues: CASSVVAGEGSGEQFF. In DNA, the CDR3 is TGTGCCAGCAGCGTAGTAGCGGGAGAGGGATCGGGTGAGCAGTTCTTC.

The V gene is TRBV5-1, the J gene TRBJ1-6; D ambiguous. The CDR3 spans 15 residues. V dropped 4 bases and J dropped 5 bases, with 13 bases sitting between them. Germline loops: CDR1 SGHRS, CDR2 YFSETQ. CDR3 bases: TGCGCCAGCAGCAGACAAGCGGATAATAATTCACCCCTCCACTTT. Translated: CASSRQADNNSPLHF. The full variable domain, completed using reference TRBV5-1 and TRBJ1-6, is KAGVTQTPRYLIKTRGQQVTLSCSPISGHRSVSWYQQTPGQGLQFLFEYFSETQRNKGNFPGRFSGRQFSNSRSEMNVSTLELGDSALYLCASSRQADNNSPLHFGNGTRLTVT.

This clonotype was observed at least ten times. This chain uses TRBV5-1 with TRBJ2-2, with 8 bases identical to TRBD1. The length of the CDR3 is 15 residues. Germline assignment: CDR1 SGHRS and CDR2 YFSETQ. The ends lost 0 bases at V and 6 bases at J; junction bases unmatched: 4. The CDR3 nucleotides read TGCGCCAGCAGCTTGGTCAGGGGGCGGGCCGGGGAGCTGTTTTTT. Its protein is CASSLVRGRAGELFF. Based on the CDR3 plus reference TRBV5-1 and TRBJ2-2, the full variable domain is KAGVTQTPRYLIKTRGQQVTLSCSPISGHRSVSWYQQTPGQGLQFLFEYFSETQRNKGNFPGRFSGRQFSNSRSEMNVSTLELGDSALYLCASSLVRGRAGELFFGEGSRLTVL.

This clonotype was counted many times. This chain joins TRBV28 and TRBJ2-7; 7 bases are shared with TRBD1. Looked up from germline, CDR1 is MDHEN and CDR2 is SYDVKM. With V trimmed by 4 bases and J by 3 bases, 6 bases remained unmatched. The CDR3 runs to 14 residues. CDR3 protein: CASSSQDRFYEQYF. In DNA form, the CDR3 reads TGTGCCAGCAGTTCCCAGGACAGGTTCTACGAGCAGTACTTC.

This chain connects TRBV5-5 to TRBJ1-6; D unclear. The CDR3 runs to 15 residues. Looked up from germline, CDR1 is SGHKS and CDR2 is YYEKEE (reference sequence). Trimming stripped 6 bases from V and 0 bases from J, with 10 bases between. The CDR3 spells CASIEILSYNSPLHF. CDR3 nucleotide sequence: TGTGCCAGCATCGAAATTCTCTCCTATAATTCACCCCTCCACTTT.

This clonotype was seen many times. The CDR3 loop reads CASSVPGRAYEQYF. CDR3 DNA sequence: TGTGCCAGCAGCGTTCCTGGGAGAGCCTACGAGCAGTACTTC. This rearrangement joins TRBV11-2 to TRBJ2-7, with D perhaps matching TRBD2 (5 bases). CDR3 size: 14 residues. V was shortened by 5 bases and J by 2 bases, with 13 bases between the two germline ends. Germline CDR1 and CDR2: SGHAT and FQNNGV.

On this clonotype: A read error is possible here, since a much larger clone lies one base away. The chain combines TRBV12-3 or TRBV12-4 with TRBJ2-1; the match to TRBD2 covers 9 bases. Trimming at V came to 8 bases and at J to 7 bases, leaving 21 bases not matched to a gene. The CDR3 spans 18 residues. The CDR3 loop is CASATGGPSGRNKNEQFF. The CDR3 region has the DNA TGTGCCAGCGCAACGGGGGGTCCGAGCGGGAGGAATAAAAATGAGCAGTTCTTC.

This clonotype was recorded many times. The V gene is TRBV2, the J gene TRBJ2-5; D gene uncertain. The CDR3 loop spans 14 amino acids. The V end was cut by 3 bases, the J end by 0 bases, with 8 bases between. Germline V gene sequence: CDR1 SNHLY, CDR2 FYNNEI. CDR3 sequence (DNA): TGTGCCAGCAGTGAGAAAACAAACCAAGAGACCCAGTACTTC. It yields the protein CASSEKTNQETQYF.

There are many counts of this clonotype. The rearrangement uses TRBV5-1 and TRBJ2-3; TRBD1 is a possible D gene (5 bases). Between the trimmed V and J ends, which lost 0 bases and 2 bases, there was a span of 7 bases. The CDR3 extends over 14 amino acids. Germline V CDR1 and CDR2: SGHRS, YFSETQ. CDR3 sequence: CASSLAQDTDTQYF. The CDR3 DNA follows: TGCGCCAGCAGCTTGGCACAGGACACAGATACGCAGTATTTT.

A few counts support this clonotype. This chain uses TRBV27 with TRBJ2-7; 7 bases are shared with TRBD1. CDR3 length equals 13 residues. CDR1 is MNHEY and CDR2 is SMNVEV in the germline V gene (reference sequence). The V segment lost 5 bases and the J segment 5 bases; nucleotides outside the gene matches: 6. CDR3 region: CASSKTGTDEQYF. Written as DNA, the CDR3 is TGTGCCAGCAGTAAGACAGGGACAGACGAGCAGTACTTC.

This clonotype was observed many times. V usage is TRBV28 and J usage is TRBJ1-1, with TRBD1 as a possible D gene (5 bases). Germline CDR1 MDHEN, CDR2 SYDVKM. V was clipped by 6 bases and J by 0 bases, with 14 bases between them. The CDR3 totals 15 residues. The DNA of the CDR3 is TGTGCCAGCAGCCAGCCCGGACACCTGAACACTGAAGCTTTCTTT. Its translation is CASSQPGHLNTEAFF.

CDR3 region: CASSFGLLNTEAFF. The CDR3 DNA sequence: TGCGCCAGCAGCTTTGGACTCCTGAACACTGAAGCTTTCTTT. This chain connects TRBV5-1 to TRBJ1-1; no definite D call. Trimming pared 2 bases from V and 0 bases from J, leaving 8 bases between. Germline loops: CDR1 SGHRS, CDR2 YFSETQ. The CDR3 has 14 residues.

This clonotype has ten or more counts. The chain links TRBV12-5 to TRBJ2-7, with TRBD2 as a possible D gene (5 bases). CDR1 is LGHNT, CDR2 FRNRAP, per germline. The CDR3 is made up of 16 amino acids. Trimming took off 1 base at V and 3 bases at J, with 16 bases between the two ends. CDR3: CASGLAPGHRDYEQYF. As DNA, the CDR3 is TGTGCTAGTGGTTTGGCGCCGGGTCACCGGGACTACGAGCAGTACTTC.

The chain uses TRBV5-1 and TRBJ2-1, with D perhaps TRBD2 (6 bases). The germline V gene encodes CDR1 SGHRS and CDR2 YFSETQ. With 0 bases removed from V and 2 bases from J, the gap between germline ends came to 12 bases. This CDR3 is 16 amino acids long. This chain's CDR3 is CASSLAGRWPYNEQFF. In DNA, the CDR3 is TGCGCCAGCAGCTTGGCCGGGAGATGGCCCTACAATGAGCAGTTCTTC.

The table lists this clonotype with a few counts. This rearrangement joins TRBV19 to TRBJ2-1, with 8 bases matching TRBD2. The V segment lost 6 bases and the J segment 2 bases; nucleotides outside the gene matches: 6. CDR3 size: 15 residues. The germline gives CDR1 LNHDA, CDR2 SQIVND (reference sequence). CDR3 sequence reads: CASRVPGGAYNEQFF. The CDR3 coding sequence is TGTGCCAGTAGAGTACCCGGGGGGGCCTACAATGAGCAGTTCTTC.

This clonotype was seen a few times. This sequence joins TRBV20-1 and TRBJ2-2; no firm D call. CDR1 and CDR2 (germline): DFQATT, SNEGSKA (reference sequence). The CDR3 loop spans 15 amino acids. V lost 2 bases and J lost 2, with 12 bases in between. CDR3 sequence: CSARPGRQNTGELFF. CDR3 sequence (DNA): TGCAGTGCTAGACCCGGCAGGCAAAACACCGGGGAGCTGTTTTTT.

This sequence joins TRBV6-1 and TRBJ2-1; 8 bases match TRBD2. Germline V gene sequence: CDR1 MNHNS, CDR2 SASEGT. V dropped 6 bases and J dropped 1; count of bases not matched to a gene: 8. The CDR3 extends over 16 amino acids. CDR3 residues: CASRGDAGGSYNEQFF. CDR3 nucleotide sequence: TGTGCCAGCAGAGGGGATGCGGGGGGATCCTACAATGAGCAGTTCTTC.

The genes are TRBV30 and TRBJ2-2; 7 bases fit TRBD2. From germline, CDR1 is GTSNPN and CDR2 SVGIG (reference sequence). The ends lost 3 bases at V and 5 bases at J; junction bases unmatched: 6. There are 14 residues in the CDR3. The CDR3, as DNA: TGTGCCTGGAGGAACCCAGCGGGGACCGGGGAGCTGTTTTTT. The encoded protein is CAWRNPAGTGELFF. The variable domain in full, completed from reference TRBV30 and TRBJ2-2, reads SQTIHQWPATLVQPVGSPLSLECTVEGTSNPNLYWYRQAAGRGLQLLFYSVGIGQISSEVPQNLSASRPQDRQFILSSKKLLLSDSGFYLCAWRNPAGTGELFFGEGSRLTVL.

This chain joins TRBV20-1 and TRBJ2-3, with D hard to call. V lost 3 bases and J 2 bases, leaving 15 bases between the germline ends. The CDR3 has 15 amino acids. Germline CDR1 reads DFQATT; CDR2 reads SNEGSKA (reference sequence). The DNA for the CDR3 is TGCAGTGCTAGGGGCGCTAGATCCTTCACAGATACGCAGTATTTT. Translated, it gives CSARGARSFTDTQYF.

Ten or more counts support this clonotype. V and J are TRBV20-1 and TRBJ2-3; the D gene is possibly TRBD1 (5 bases). The germline V gene has CDR1 DFQATT and CDR2 SNEGSKA (reference sequence). The length of the CDR3 is 16 residues. V dropped 4 bases and J dropped 3 bases, with 20 bases sitting between them. The CDR3 bases are TGCAGTGCTACCCCTCTATGGCAGGGTAGGACAGATACGCAGTATTTT. Its translation: CSATPLWQGRTDTQYF.

This clonotype was seen only a few times. V and J are TRBV7-9 and TRBJ2-7, with D possibly matching TRBD2 (6 bases). CDR1 is SEHNR, CDR2 FQNEAQ, per germline (reference sequence). This CDR3 is built from 15 residues. Between the trimmed V and J ends, which lost 5 bases and 1 base, there was a span of 15 bases. The CDR3 DNA reads as TGTGCCAGCAGCCACCCCGGGACTTCATCCTACGAGCAGTACTTC. Encoded protein: CASSHPGTSSYEQYF.

This clonotype was seen many times. V gene TRBV11-2 combines with J gene TRBJ2-4; tentative D call: TRBD1 (6 bases). Germline CDR1 reads SGHAT; CDR2 reads FQNNGV. The length of the CDR3 is 14 residues. Deletions cut 5 bases from V and 3 bases from J, with 11 bases between. The CDR3 nucleotides are TGTGCCAGCAGCATGACAGGCATCAAAAACATTCAGTACTTC. This sequence encodes CASSMTGIKNIQYF. Drawing the rest from reference TRBV11-2 and TRBJ2-4, the complete variable domain is EAGVAQSPRYKIIEKRQSVAFWCNPISGHATLYWYQQILGQGPKLLIQFQNNGVVDDSQLPKDRFSAERLKGVDSTLKIQPAKLEDSAVYLCASSMTGIKNIQYFGAGTRLSVL.

The chain recombines TRBV6-1 with TRBJ2-3, with 7 bases matching TRBD1. CDR3 length: 15 amino acids. V was clipped by 8 bases and J by 4 bases; unmatched bases: 12. Germline lookup yields CDR1 MNHNS and CDR2 SASEGT. CDR3 in amino acids: CASSPRQGMADTQYF. For the CDR3, the DNA is TGTGCCAGCTCCCCACGACAGGGAATGGCAGATACGCAGTATTTT.

The sample holds many counts of this clonotype. This chain connects TRBV7-8 to TRBJ2-4; D ambiguous. The CDR3 loop spans 16 amino acids. Germline CDR1 SGHVS, CDR2 FQNEAQ. V lost 1 base and J lost 0, with 10 bases in between. The CDR3 coding sequence is TGTGCCAGCAGCTTAGTGTCAGAACTAGCCAAAAACATTCAGTACTTC. This codes for CASSLVSELAKNIQYF.